This TCR beta chain was documented in a study of blood T cell repertoires in COVID-19. The wider study: Researchers got acute and convalescent COVID-19 samples from the United States, Italy and Spain.

CDR1 and CDR2 from the germline V gene are LGHDT and YNNKEL (reference sequence). V was cut by 4 bases and J by 4 bases, with 13 bases left in between. This CDR3 spans 14 amino acids. TCRdb keeps only in-frame clones here, not all; method: immunoSEQ multiplex PCR. The top ten clones hold 3% to 4.5% of a sample with around 140,000 clones, approximately 84% of them seen once. The study assigned cohorts using participant-reported clinical history. The specimen sequenced was PBMCs or T cells enriched from blood (not recorded which). The sequence was collected from a man in his fifties in a cohort exposed to, infected with or recovered from COVID-19 (not recorded which). The chain is built from TRBV3-1 (or the pseudogene TRBV3-2) and TRBJ1-2; TRBD1 might be the D (6 bases). The CDR3, as DNA: TGTGCCAGCAGCCCCTCCGGGACACTCTATGGCTACACCTTC. Translated: CASSPSGTLYGYTF.